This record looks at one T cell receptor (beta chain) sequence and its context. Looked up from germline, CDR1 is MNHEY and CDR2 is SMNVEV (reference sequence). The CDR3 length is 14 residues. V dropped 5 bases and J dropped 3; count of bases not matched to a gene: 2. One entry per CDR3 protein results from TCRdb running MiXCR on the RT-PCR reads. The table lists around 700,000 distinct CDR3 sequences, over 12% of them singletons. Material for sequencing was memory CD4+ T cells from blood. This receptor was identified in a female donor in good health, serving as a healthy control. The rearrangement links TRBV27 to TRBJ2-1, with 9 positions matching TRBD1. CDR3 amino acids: CASSRQGDYNEQFF. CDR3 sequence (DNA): TGTGCCAGCAGTCGACAGGGGGACTACAATGAGCAGTTCTTC.